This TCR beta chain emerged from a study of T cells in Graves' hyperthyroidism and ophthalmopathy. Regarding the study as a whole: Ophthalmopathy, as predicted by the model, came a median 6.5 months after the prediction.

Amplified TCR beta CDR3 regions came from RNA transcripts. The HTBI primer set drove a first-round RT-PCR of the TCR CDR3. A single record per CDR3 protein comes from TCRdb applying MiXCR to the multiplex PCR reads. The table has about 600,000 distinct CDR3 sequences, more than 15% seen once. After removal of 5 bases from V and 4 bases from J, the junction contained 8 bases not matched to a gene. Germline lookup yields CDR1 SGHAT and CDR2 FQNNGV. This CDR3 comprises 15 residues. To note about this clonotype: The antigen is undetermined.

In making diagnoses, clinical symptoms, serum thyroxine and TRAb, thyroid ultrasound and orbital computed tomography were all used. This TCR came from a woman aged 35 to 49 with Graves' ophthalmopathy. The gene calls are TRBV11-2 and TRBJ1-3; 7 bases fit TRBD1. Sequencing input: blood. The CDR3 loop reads CASSTIRDRGNTIYF. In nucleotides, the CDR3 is TGTGCCAGCAGCACCATCCGGGACAGAGGAAACACCATATATTTT. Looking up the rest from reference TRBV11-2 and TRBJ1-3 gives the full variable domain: EAGVAQSPRYKIIEKRQSVAFWCNPISGHATLYWYQQILGQGPKLLIQFQNNGVVDDSQLPKDRFSAERLKGVDSTLKIQPAKLEDSAVYLCASSTIRDRGNTIYFGEGSWLTVV.